The 8 T cell receptor beta chains below come from one sample, sequenced in a study of cytomegalovirus exposure and HLA in healthy donors. Data came from immunoSEQ multiplex PCR; TCRdb stores just in-frame clones and leaves some out. The sample holds 300,000 or so clones; roughly 86% are singletons and the top ten take roughly 0.96%. The sequencing sample was made of PBMCs. The receptor source for this set is a man under 40 in good health and CMV-seronegative.

The chain is built from TRBV27 and TRBJ2-2, with D unclear. CDR1 is MNHEY, CDR2 SMNVEV, per germline (reference sequence). Between the trimmed V and J ends, which lost 6 bases and 1 base, there was a span of 9 bases. The CDR3 sequence is 14 residues long. The CDR3: CASRFSQNTGELFF. The CDR3 DNA reads TGTGCCAGCAGATTTAGTCAGAACACCGGGGAGCTGTTTTTT.

The chain uses TRBV7-2 and TRBJ2-7; D is ambiguous. Germline CDR1 SGHTA, CDR2 FQGNSA. The CDR3 loop spans 12 amino acids. Trimming shortened V by 1 base and J by 7 bases, and 8 bases separated the two germline ends. DNA for the CDR3: TGTGCCAGCAGCTTAGTTTGGCGGGAGCAGTACTTC. Translated, it gives CASSLVWREQYF.

The chain couples TRBV10-1 to TRBJ1-1; TRBD1 might be the D (5 bases). The germline V gene encodes CDR1 WNHNN and CDR2 SYGVQD (reference sequence). The CDR3 sequence is 17 residues long. Trimming left V 0 bases short and J 0 bases short, with 14 bases between. The CDR3 DNA is TGCGCCAGCAGTGAGTCCCCACTCCGGGGGATGAACACTGAAGCTTTCTTT. It encodes CASSESPLRGMNTEAFF.

J is TRBJ1-2 and V is TRBV27; no reliable D call. Germline V gene data show CDR1 as MNHEY and CDR2 as SMNVEV (reference sequence). CDR3 length: 14 residues. The V end lost 6 bases, the J end lost 5 bases, and 16 bases lay between the germline ends. The CDR3, as DNA: TGTGCCAGCAGGGAACAGTCCCTCGGATATGGCTACACCTTC. It codes for CASREQSLGYGYTF.

The chain uses TRBV4-1 and TRBJ2-5; a weak D match, TRBD2 (6 bases). CDR3 size: 14 residues. CDR1 is MGHRA, CDR2 YSYEKL, per germline. V gave up 1 base and J gave up 2 bases, with 8 bases separating them. CDR3 protein: CASSQGRGQETQYF. The CDR3 coding sequence is TGCGCCAGCAGCCAAGGACGGGGGCAAGAGACCCAGTACTTC.

The CDR3 nucleotides are TGCGCCAGCAGCTTGGCCACGGCGGGGGAGAGGTACGAGCAGTACTTC. Protein: CASSLATAGERYEQYF. The J gene is TRBJ2-7, the V gene TRBV5-1, with TRBD2 matching over 7 bases. Trimming took 0 bases from V and 4 from J; bases not matched to a gene: 10. The CDR3 totals 16 residues. Germline lookup yields CDR1 SGHRS and CDR2 YFSETQ.

DNA for the CDR3: TGTGCCAGCTCCCCGACAGCCTATGGCTACACCTTC. Protein: CASSPTAYGYTF. The rearrangement joins TRBV18 to TRBJ1-2; D is perhaps TRBD1 (5 bases). V lost 6 bases and J lost 4, with 9 bases in between. The CDR3 runs 12 residues. Germline V lookup: CDR1 KGHSH, CDR2 LQKENI.

The V and J genes are TRBV19 and TRBJ1-2, with D possibly being TRBD1 (6 bases). The germline V and J ends were trimmed by 6 bases and 2 bases, with 10 bases remaining between them. Germline V gene data show CDR1 as LNHDA and CDR2 as SQIVND (reference sequence). This CDR3 comprises 13 residues. In DNA form, the CDR3 reads TGTGCCAGTAGGGACAGCCCAAACTATGGCTACACCTTC. It yields the protein CASRDSPNYGYTF.